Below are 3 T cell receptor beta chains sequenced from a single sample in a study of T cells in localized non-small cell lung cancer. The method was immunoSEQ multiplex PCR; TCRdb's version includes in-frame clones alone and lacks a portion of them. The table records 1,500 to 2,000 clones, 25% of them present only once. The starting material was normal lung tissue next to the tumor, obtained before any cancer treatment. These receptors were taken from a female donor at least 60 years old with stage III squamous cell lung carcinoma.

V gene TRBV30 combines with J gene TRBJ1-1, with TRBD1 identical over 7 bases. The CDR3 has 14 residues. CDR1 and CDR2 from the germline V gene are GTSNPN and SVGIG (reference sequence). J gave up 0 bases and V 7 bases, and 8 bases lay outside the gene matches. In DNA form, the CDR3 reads TGTGCCTTTCAATCCAGGGGGATGAACACTGAAGCTTTCTTT. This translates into CAFQSRGMNTEAFF.

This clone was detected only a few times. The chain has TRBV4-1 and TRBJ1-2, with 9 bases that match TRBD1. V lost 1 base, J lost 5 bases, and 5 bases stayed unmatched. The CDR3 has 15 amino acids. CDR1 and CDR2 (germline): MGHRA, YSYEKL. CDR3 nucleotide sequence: TGCGCCAGCAGCCAAGTCGGGACAGGGCTATATGGCTACACCTTC. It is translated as CASSQVGTGLYGYTF.

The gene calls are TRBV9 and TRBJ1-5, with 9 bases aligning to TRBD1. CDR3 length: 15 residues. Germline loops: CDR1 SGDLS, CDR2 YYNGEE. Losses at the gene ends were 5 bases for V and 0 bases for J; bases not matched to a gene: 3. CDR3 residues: CASREGQGSNQPQHF. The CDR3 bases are TGTGCCAGCAGGGAGGGACAGGGTAGCAATCAGCCCCAGCATTTT.